Listed below are T cell receptor beta chains from one sample, sequenced in a study of early T cells in non-severe SARS-CoV-2 infection. One entry per CDR3 protein, called by TCRdb with MiXCR from the 5' RACE reads. The profile shows 37,000 or so distinct CDR3 sequences, 5% to 6.5% of them singletons. The sequencing sample was made of whole blood. These receptors came from an adult who was a healthcare worker with PCR-confirmed SARS-CoV-2 infection or an uninfected control (not recorded which). CDR3s include the opening cysteine and the closing phenylalanine or tryptophan. A D gene is named only where the DNA matches it firmly. Clone size is given for some rows only: seen once, a few or many times, or a class if the clone is expanded.

D | size | J | V | CDR3 | DNA
. | many | TRBJ2-7 | TRBV12-3/TRBV12-4 | CASSRSRLSSYEQYF | TGTGCCAGCAGCCGAAGTCGGCTAAGCTCCTACGAGCAGTACTTC
TRBD2 | many | TRBJ2-3 | TRBV7-9 | CASSPTSGSLDTQYF | TGTGCCAGCAGCCCGACTAGCGGGAGTCTGGATACGCAGTATTTT
TRBD2 | many | TRBJ2-5 | TRBV12-3/TRBV12-4 | CASSLALAGDSETQYF | TGTGCCAGCAGTTTAGCGCTAGCGGGAGATTCCGAGACCCAGTACTTC
. | many | TRBJ2-7 | TRBV29-1 | CSVAVSAYEQYF | TGCAGCGTTGCGGTCTCCGCCTACGAGCAGTACTTC
. | many | TRBJ2-4 | TRBV13 | CASSLSQGEDLAKNIQYF | TGTGCCAGCAGCTTATCGCAGGGGGAGGACCTAGCCAAAAACATTCAGTACTTC
. | many | TRBJ2-7 | TRBV7-8 | CASSAYRIGSYEQYF | TGTGCCAGCAGCGCATACAGGATCGGGTCCTACGAGCAGTACTTC
. | . | TRBJ2-5 | TRBV20-1 | CSARAPEYQETQYF | TGCAGTGCTAGAGCCCCGGAATACCAAGAGACCCAGTACTTC
. | many | TRBJ2-3 | TRBV20-1 | CSASSGDTQYF | TGCAGTGCCAGCTCAGGGGATACGCAGTATTTT
TRBD1 | few | TRBJ2-3 | TRBV24-1 | CATSAIGQGEGTDTQYF | TGTGCCACCAGCGCCATCGGACAGGGCGAAGGCACAGATACGCAGTATTTT
. | many | TRBJ2-2 | TRBV12-3/TRBV12-4 | CASTGTANTGELFF | TGTGCCAGCACAGGGACGGCGAACACCGGGGAGCTGTTTTTT
. | many | TRBJ2-1 | TRBV28 | CASRTTSHEQFF | TGTGCCAGCAGAACAACTAGCCATGAGCAGTTCTTC
. | . | TRBJ2-3 | TRBV7-6 | CASSFQGGRADTQYF | TGTGCCAGCAGCTTCCAGGGGGGGCGAGCAGATACGCAGTATTTT
TRBD2 | many | TRBJ2-7 | TRBV4-2 | CASSQGVGLAGTYEQYF | TGTGCCAGCAGCCAAGGCGTGGGACTAGCGGGAACCTACGAGCAGTACTTC
. | many | TRBJ2-7 | TRBV12-3/TRBV12-4 | CASSLGEQYF | TGTGCCAGCAGTTTAGGCGAGCAGTACTTC
. | few | TRBJ2-7 | TRBV12-5 | CASAPSVRSYEQYF | TGTGCTAGTGCCCCCAGCGTGCGCTCCTACGAGCAGTACTTC
. | few | TRBJ2-1 | TRBV7-3 | CASSFVPSYNEQFF | TGTGCCAGCAGCTTTGTCCCTTCCTACAATGAGCAGTTCTTC
. | many | TRBJ2-1 | TRBV15 | CATSRDGPSWTYNEQFF | TGTGCCACCAGCAGAGATGGGCCCAGCTGGACCTACAATGAGCAGTTCTTC
TRBD2 | few | TRBJ2-7 | TRBV5-1 | CASSFGLAGGLTYEQYF | TGCGCCAGCAGCTTCGGACTAGCGGGGGGCCTAACCTACGAGCAGTACTTC
TRBD1 | few | TRBJ2-7 | TRBV3-1 | CASSQGQGEQYF | TGTGCCAGCAGCCAAGGACAGGGCGAGCAGTACTTC
. | many | TRBJ1-1 | TRBV20-1 | CSASGGRRGAFF | TGCAGTGCTAGTGGGGGCAGAAGGGGAGCTTTCTTT
. | many | TRBJ1-1 | TRBV21-1 | CASSTGQGNTEAFF | TGTGCCAGCAGTACGGGACAGGGGAACACTGAAGCTTTCTTT
TRBD2 | few | TRBJ2-5 | TRBV28 | CASSFCLAGVLETQYF | TGTGCCAGCAGTTTTTGTCTAGCGGGAGTATTGGAGACCCAGTACTTC
. | many | TRBJ2-1 | TRBV12-3/TRBV12-4 | CASSLAVNEQFF | TGTGCCAGCAGTTTAGCGGTGAATGAGCAGTTCTTC
TRBD1 | few | TRBJ2-6 | TRBV7-2 | CASSLVGTGAGANVLTF | TGTGCCAGCAGCTTAGTAGGGACAGGGGCTGGGGCCAACGTCCTGACTTTC
TRBD2 | many | TRBJ2-3 | TRBV28 | CASSLLTSGADTQYF | TGTGCCAGCAGTTTACTTACTAGCGGGGCAGATACGCAGTATTTT
TRBD1 | many | TRBJ2-7 | TRBV18 | CASSATGTGGFFEQYF | TGTGCCAGCTCGGCAACCGGGACAGGGGGCTTCTTCGAGCAGTACTTC